These T cell receptor beta chains were read from a single sample in a study of CD8 T cells in ankylosing spondylitis. MiXCR was run by TCRdb on the 5' RACE reads, yielding one entry per CDR3 protein. There are 36,000 or so distinct CDR3 sequences in the sample; 4.5% to 6% occur only once, and more than 10% lies in the top ten. Sequencing input: blood, either unsorted or a sorted T cell fraction (not recorded which). The source of these receptors is a male donor with ankylosing spondylitis or in good health (not recorded which). The CDR3 runs from the conserved cysteine through the conserved F or W. D genes are given only for firm matches. The size of a clone is reported for some rows only, either as once, few or many, or as a class for expanded clones.

v_gene	j_gene	d_gene	abundance	CDR3nt	CDR3aa
TRBV7-6	TRBJ1-1	NA	many	TGTGCCAGCAGCTTGATGAAGGGTTTGGGAATGAACACTGAAGCTTTCTTT	CASSLMKGLGMNTEAFF
TRBV4-1	TRBJ2-1	NA	many	TGCGCCAGCAGCCAAGGGGGATCATACAATGAGCAGTTCTTC	CASSQGGSYNEQFF
TRBV24-1	TRBJ1-4	NA	many	TGTGCCACCCAGGCGACGGCGGCCGGGGGTAATGAAAAACTGTTTTTT	CATQATAAGGNEKLFF
TRBV7-9	TRBJ2-2	NA	NA	TGTGTCAGCAGCGTACGGGTGTTGGGGACCGGGGAGCTGTTTTTT	CVSSVRVLGTGELFF
TRBV14	TRBJ2-2	NA	many	TGTGCCAGCAGCCATGCCGGGGAGCTGTTTTTT	CASSHAGELFF
TRBV5-6	TRBJ1-2	NA	many	TGTGCCAGCAGTTGGGGGGAGAATGGCTACACCTTC	CASSWGENGYTF
TRBV7-8	TRBJ2-2	NA	many	TGTGCCAGCAGCTTAGTAGTCATCGCGAACACCGGGGAGCTGTTTTTT	CASSLVVIANTGELFF
TRBV27	TRBJ2-6	NA	many	TGTGCCAGCAGTTTTAAGGTCAGTGGGGCCAACGTCCTGACTTTC	CASSFKVSGANVLTF
TRBV5-1	TRBJ2-2	NA	NA	TGCGCCAGCAGCTTATCACTCGGGGACACCGGGGAGCTGTTTTTT	CASSLSLGDTGELFF
TRBV5-1	TRBJ2-1	NA	many	TGCGCCAGCAGCGGGGACGGGATAAAGGGGAATGAGCAGTTCTTC	CASSGDGIKGNEQFF
TRBV7-3	TRBJ2-3	TRBD1	many	TGTGCCAGCAGCTTAACCCGGGACAGGGGGGACCGCGTGCATTTT	CASSLTRDRGDRVHF
TRBV20-1	TRBJ1-5	NA	many	TGCAGTGCTAGAGAGGCAGGCTTCAATCAGCCCCAGCATTTT	CSAREAGFNQPQHF
TRBV5-1	TRBJ1-6	TRBD1	many	TGCGCCAGCAGCTTGGCCGACAGGGCAAGGTATTCACCCCTCCACTTT	CASSLADRARYSPLHF
TRBV5-1	TRBJ2-5	NA	many	TGCGCCAGCGGGATGGGATCAGGGATGGAGACCCAGTACTTC	CASGMGSGMETQYF
TRBV28	TRBJ2-1	NA	many	TGTGCCAGCAGTGGGGGCGGGAGAAATGAGCAGTTCTTC	CASSGGGRNEQFF
TRBV7-3	TRBJ2-3	NA	many	TGTGCCAGCAGCTCTGGGGCTAGCGCGGATACGCAGTATTTT	CASSSGASADTQYF
TRBV3-1	TRBJ2-7	NA	many	TGTGCCAGCAGCCAATCGGGGCTCTACGAGCAGTACTTC	CASSQSGLYEQYF
TRBV25-1	TRBJ2-5	NA	many	TGTGCCAGCAGTGCTCCCGGGACTCCATCGACCCAGTACTTC	CASSAPGTPSTQYF
TRBV2	TRBJ1-3	NA	many	TGTGCCAGCAGCGGAGGGCTGGGAAACACCATATATTTT	CASSGGLGNTIYF
TRBV15	TRBJ2-6	TRBD1	many	TGTGCCACCAGCAGCCAGGGGGCGGCCCGGTCTGGGGCCAACGTCCTGACTTTC	CATSSQGAARSGANVLTF
TRBV9	TRBJ2-3	NA	many	TGTGCCAGCAGCGTAGACGGAGCCACAGATACGCAGTATTTT	CASSVDGATDTQYF
TRBV7-8	TRBJ2-7	NA	once	TGTGCCAGCAGCTTACGGGCGCAGACCTACGAGCAGTACTTC	CASSLRAQTYEQYF
TRBV7-9	TRBJ1-1	NA	many	TGTGCCAGCAGCCCGGTTGGTCGGGGGACTGAAGCTTTCTTT	CASSPVGRGTEAFF
TRBV29-1	TRBJ1-1	NA	many	TGCAGCGCCACGGGGAGGGTGAACACTGAAGCTTTCTTT	CSATGRVNTEAFF
TRBV18	TRBJ2-1	NA	many	TGTGCCAGCTCTGAGGGGGGATTTGATGAGCAGTTCTTC	CASSEGGFDEQFF
TRBV27	TRBJ2-7	NA	many	TGTGCCAGCAGCGACAGGAGCTCCTACGAGCAGTACTTC	CASSDRSSYEQYF
TRBV28	TRBJ2-1	TRBD2	many	TGTGCCAGCAGTTTTAGAGCGGGAGGTCCAAACAATGAGCAGTTCTTC	CASSFRAGGPNNEQFF
TRBV20-1	TRBJ2-7	NA	many	TGCAGTGCTACACGGCCGAGGTACGAGCAGTACTTC	CSATRPRYEQYF
TRBV12-3/TRBV12-4	TRBJ2-1	NA	many	TGTGCCAGCAGTAACCCTTTGAACAATGAGCAGTTCTTC	CASSNPLNNEQFF
TRBV6-1	TRBJ2-7	TRBD1	many	TGTGCCAGCAGCCACCAGGGGACAGGGCTAAGGAACGAGCAGTACTTC	CASSHQGTGLRNEQYF
TRBV27	TRBJ1-3	TRBD1	many	TGTGCCAGCATCGACAGGGAAGGTTCTGGAAACACCATATATTTT	CASIDREGSGNTIYF
TRBV24-1	TRBJ2-1	NA	many	TGTGCCACCAGTGATCCAGGGACCCAAGGGAATCTTCACAATGAGCAGTTCTTC	CATSDPGTQGNLHNEQFF
TRBV5-1	TRBJ2-7	NA	few	TGCGCCAGCAGCTTCAACAGTAACGAGCAGTACTTC	CASSFNSNEQYF
TRBV7-3	TRBJ2-2	NA	many	TGTGCCAGCAGCCTCCTGGGAGGTACGACCGTCGGGGAGCTGTTTTTT	CASSLLGGTTVGELFF
TRBV5-1	TRBJ2-5	TRBD1	many	TGCGCCAGCAGCCAGACTACAGGGGATCCAGAGACCCAGTACTTC	CASSQTTGDPETQYF
TRBV4-3	TRBJ2-2	TRBD1	NA	TGCGCCAGCAGCCAGGTCCGGACAGGAGCCGGGGAGCTGTTTTTT	CASSQVRTGAGELFF
TRBV29-1	TRBJ2-5	TRBD2	many	TGCAGCGTTGAGGGACTAGCGGGGATTAAAGAGACCCAGTACTTC	CSVEGLAGIKETQYF
TRBV9	TRBJ1-1	TRBD1	many	TGTGCCAGCAGCGTAGACAGGGGAACTGAAGCTTTCTTT	CASSVDRGTEAFF
TRBV5-1	TRBJ1-1	TRBD1	medium-sized	TGCGCCAGCAGCGCCGATAGAGGGGGCAAAGCTTTCTTT	CASSADRGGKAFF
TRBV19	TRBJ2-7	TRBD1	many	TGTGCCAGTAGTCGGACAGGGACCTACGAGCAGTACTTC	CASSRTGTYEQYF
TRBV4-2	TRBJ1-5	NA	many	TGTGCCAGCAGCGTTGGTAATCAGCCCCAGCATTTT	CASSVGNQPQHF
TRBV12-3/TRBV12-4	TRBJ2-2	NA	many	TGTGCCAGCAGTGGCGGGCCACAGCACACCGGGGAGCTGTTTTTT	CASSGGPQHTGELFF
TRBV19	TRBJ2-5	TRBD1	many	TGTGCCAGTAGTCCCGGACAGGGGGAGACCCAGTACTTC	CASSPGQGETQYF
TRBV5-1	TRBJ2-5	NA	many	TGCGCCAGCAGCTTTGGACAGCAAGAGACCCAGTACTTC	CASSFGQQETQYF
TRBV20-1	TRBJ2-2	NA	NA	TGCTGTGCTAGACCAACTTATGCGGTGGGCACCGGGGAGCTGTTTTTT	CCARPTYAVGTGELFF
TRBV20-1	TRBJ1-4	NA	many	TGCAGTGCCTTCATAGGGACTAGGGAAAAACTGTTTTTT	CSAFIGTREKLFF
TRBV7-2	TRBJ2-1	TRBD2	many	TGTGCCAGCAGCTTAGTTCGCAGCGGGGGACCCCTTGTCTTC	CASSLVRSGGPLVF
TRBV23-1	TRBJ2-5	NA	many	TGCGCCCCCGATCCCCAGTACTTC	CAPDPQYF
TRBV29-1	TRBJ2-1	NA	many	TGCAGCGTTGCTGTGTGGGGGGATGAGCAGTTCTTC	CSVAVWGDEQFF
TRBV29-1	TRBJ2-2	NA	many	TGCAGCGTTGTGGGCGGGGTTCGTTATCCCGGGGAGCTGTTTTTT	CSVVGGVRYPGELFF
TRBV29-1	TRBJ1-4	NA	many	TGCAGCGCTGATATCGGGACAACTAATGAAAAACTGTTTTTT	CSADIGTTNEKLFF
TRBV30	TRBJ2-7	TRBD1	many	TGTGCCTGGAGTTTACCAGGGGGCGCGAGACAGTACTTC	CAWSLPGGARQYF
TRBV12-3/TRBV12-4	TRBJ2-5	NA	many	TGTGCCAGCGGGCCCCGGGGAGACAGGATGGAGACCCAGTACTTC	CASGPRGDRMETQYF
TRBV21-1	TRBJ1-1	NA	many	TGTGCCAGCAGCAGAGACAGGGCGGGGAACACTGAAGCTTTCTTT	CASSRDRAGNTEAFF
TRBV11-3	TRBJ2-3	TRBD1	many	TGTGCCAGCAGCCGACAGGGTGGAACAGATACGCAGTATTTT	CASSRQGGTDTQYF